The source of this TCR beta chain is a study of siplizumab effects on memory and regulatory T cells. The table came from immunoSEQ multiplex PCR; TCRdb's copy has only in-frame clones and leaves some out. The sample lists some 110,000 clones; roughly 91% were seen once. The CDR3 has 16 amino acids. Per the germline V gene, CDR1 is MDHEN and CDR2 is SYDVKM. The V and J ends lost 2 bases and 7 bases, in that order; junction bases with no gene match: 10. The rearrangement joins TRBV28 to TRBJ1-5; 8 nucleotides match TRBD1. The clonotype was recovered from a human donor in good health. Source material: CD4+ T cells sorted from blood. The chain's CDR3 is CASSLGGRGLQQPQHF. CDR3 sequence (DNA): TGTGCCAGCAGTTTAGGGGGCAGGGGGCTCCAACAGCCCCAGCATTTT. Together with reference TRBV28 and TRBJ1-5, the CDR3 gives the full variable domain: DVKVTQSSRYLVKRTGEKVFLECVQDMDHENMFWYRQDPGLGLRLIYFSYDVKMKEKGDIPEGYSVSREKKERFSLILESASTNQTSMYLCASSLGGRGLQQPQHFGDGTRLSIL.